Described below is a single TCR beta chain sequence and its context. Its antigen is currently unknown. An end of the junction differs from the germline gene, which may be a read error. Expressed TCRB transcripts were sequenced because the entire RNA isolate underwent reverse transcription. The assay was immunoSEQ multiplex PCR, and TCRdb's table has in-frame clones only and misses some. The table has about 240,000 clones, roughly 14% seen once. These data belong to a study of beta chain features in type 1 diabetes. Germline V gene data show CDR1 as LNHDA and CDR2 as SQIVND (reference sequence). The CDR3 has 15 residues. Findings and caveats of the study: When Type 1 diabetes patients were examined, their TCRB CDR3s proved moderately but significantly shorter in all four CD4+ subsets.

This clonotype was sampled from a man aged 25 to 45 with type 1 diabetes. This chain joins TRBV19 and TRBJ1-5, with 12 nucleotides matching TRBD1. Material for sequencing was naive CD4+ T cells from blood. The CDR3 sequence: CASSPGTGGKQPQHF. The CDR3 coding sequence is TGTGCCAGTAGTCCCGGGACAGGGGGCAAACAGCCCCAGCATTTT. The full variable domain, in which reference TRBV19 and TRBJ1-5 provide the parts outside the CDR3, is DGGITQSPKYLFRKEGQNVTLSCEQNLNHDAMYWYRQDPGQGLRLIYYSQIVNDFQKGDIAEGYSVSREKKESFPLTVTSAQKNPTAFYLCASSPGTGGKQPQHFGDGTRLSIL.